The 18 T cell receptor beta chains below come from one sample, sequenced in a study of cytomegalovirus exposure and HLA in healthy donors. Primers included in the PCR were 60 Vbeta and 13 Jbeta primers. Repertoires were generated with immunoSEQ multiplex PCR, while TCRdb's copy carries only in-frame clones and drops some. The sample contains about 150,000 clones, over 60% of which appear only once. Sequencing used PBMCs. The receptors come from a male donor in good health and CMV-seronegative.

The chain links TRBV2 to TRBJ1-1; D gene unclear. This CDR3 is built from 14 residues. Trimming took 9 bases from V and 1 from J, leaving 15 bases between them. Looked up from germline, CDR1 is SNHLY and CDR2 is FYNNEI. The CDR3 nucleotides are TGTGCCAGTCTTTACGTTGGAGGGAACACTGAAGCTTTCTTT. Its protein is CASLYVGGNTEAFF.

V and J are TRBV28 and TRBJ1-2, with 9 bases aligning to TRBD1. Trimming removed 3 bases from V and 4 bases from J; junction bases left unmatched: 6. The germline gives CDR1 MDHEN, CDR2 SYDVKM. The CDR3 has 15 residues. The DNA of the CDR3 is TGTGCCAGCAGTTTGCAGACAGGGGGTCGCTATGGCTACACCTTC. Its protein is CASSLQTGGRYGYTF.

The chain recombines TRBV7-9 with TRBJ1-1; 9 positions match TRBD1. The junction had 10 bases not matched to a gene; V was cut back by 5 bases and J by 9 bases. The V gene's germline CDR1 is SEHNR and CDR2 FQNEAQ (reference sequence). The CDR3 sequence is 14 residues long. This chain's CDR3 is CASSPRGGQGKAFF. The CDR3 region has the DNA TGTGCCAGCAGCCCCCGAGGCGGACAGGGGAAAGCTTTCTTT.

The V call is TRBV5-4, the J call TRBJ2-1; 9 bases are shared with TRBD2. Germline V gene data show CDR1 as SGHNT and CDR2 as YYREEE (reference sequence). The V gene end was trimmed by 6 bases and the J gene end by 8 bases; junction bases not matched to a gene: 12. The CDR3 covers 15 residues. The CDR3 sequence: CASTPGPSGEDEQFF. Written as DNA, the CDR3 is TGTGCCAGCACCCCCGGACCTAGCGGGGAGGATGAGCAGTTCTTC.

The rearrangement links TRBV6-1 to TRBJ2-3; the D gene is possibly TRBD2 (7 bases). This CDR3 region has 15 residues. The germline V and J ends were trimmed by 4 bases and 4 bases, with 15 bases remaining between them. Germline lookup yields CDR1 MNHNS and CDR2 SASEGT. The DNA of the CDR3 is TGTGCCAGCAGTGCCCAAGGGGGGGCGGCAGATACGCAGTATTTT. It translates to CASSAQGGAADTQYF.

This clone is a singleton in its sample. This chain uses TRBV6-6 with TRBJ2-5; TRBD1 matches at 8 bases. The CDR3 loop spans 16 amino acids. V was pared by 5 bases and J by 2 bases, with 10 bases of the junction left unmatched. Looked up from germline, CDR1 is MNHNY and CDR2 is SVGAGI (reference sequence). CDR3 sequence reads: CASSQPGQGKQETQYF. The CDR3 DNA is TGTGCCAGCAGTCAACCTGGACAGGGTAAACAAGAGACCCAGTACTTC.

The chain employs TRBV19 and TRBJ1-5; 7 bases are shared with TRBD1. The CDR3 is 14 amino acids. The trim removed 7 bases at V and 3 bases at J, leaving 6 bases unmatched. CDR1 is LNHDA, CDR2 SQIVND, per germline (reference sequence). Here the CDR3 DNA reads TGTGCCAGTACCAGGACAGGAGACAATCAGCCCCAGCATTTT. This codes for CASTRTGDNQPQHF.

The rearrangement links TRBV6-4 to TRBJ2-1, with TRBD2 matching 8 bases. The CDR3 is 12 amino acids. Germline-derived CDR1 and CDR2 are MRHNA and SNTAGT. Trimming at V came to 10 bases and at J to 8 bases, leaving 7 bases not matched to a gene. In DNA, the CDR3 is TGTGCCAAAAAGCGGGAGAGCGATGAGCAGTTCTTC. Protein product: CAKKRESDEQFF.

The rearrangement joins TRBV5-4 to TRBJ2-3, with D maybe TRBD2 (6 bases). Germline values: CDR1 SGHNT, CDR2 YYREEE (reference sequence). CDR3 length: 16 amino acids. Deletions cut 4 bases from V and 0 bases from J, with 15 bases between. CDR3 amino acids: CASSAGLTSSTDTQYF. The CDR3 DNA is TGTGCCAGCAGCGCGGGACTTACATCTAGCACAGATACGCAGTATTTT.

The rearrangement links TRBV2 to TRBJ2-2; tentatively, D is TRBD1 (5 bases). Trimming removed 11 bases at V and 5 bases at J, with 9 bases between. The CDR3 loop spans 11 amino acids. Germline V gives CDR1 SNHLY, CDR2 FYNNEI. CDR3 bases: TGTGCCGGCCAGGGTACCGGGGAGCTGTTTTTT. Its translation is CAGQGTGELFF.

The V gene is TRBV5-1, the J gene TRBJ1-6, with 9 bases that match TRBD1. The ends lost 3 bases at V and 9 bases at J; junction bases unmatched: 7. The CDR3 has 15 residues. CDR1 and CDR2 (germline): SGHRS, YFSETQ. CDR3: CASSSGQGNGSPLHF. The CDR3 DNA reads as TGCGCCAGCAGCTCAGGACAGGGGAACGGTTCACCCCTCCACTTT.

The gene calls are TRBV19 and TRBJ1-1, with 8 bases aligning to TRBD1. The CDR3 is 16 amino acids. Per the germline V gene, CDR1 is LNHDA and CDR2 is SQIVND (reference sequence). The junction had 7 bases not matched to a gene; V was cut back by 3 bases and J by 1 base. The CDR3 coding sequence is TGTGCCAGTAGTATTTACACAGGGGGGAAGAACACTGAAGCTTTCTTT. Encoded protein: CASSIYTGGKNTEAFF. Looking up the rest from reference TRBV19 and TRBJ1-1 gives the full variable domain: DGGITQSPKYLFRKEGQNVTLSCEQNLNHDAMYWYRQDPGQGLRLIYYSQIVNDFQKGDIAEGYSVSREKKESFPLTVTSAQKNPTAFYLCASSIYTGGKNTEAFFGQGTRLTVV.

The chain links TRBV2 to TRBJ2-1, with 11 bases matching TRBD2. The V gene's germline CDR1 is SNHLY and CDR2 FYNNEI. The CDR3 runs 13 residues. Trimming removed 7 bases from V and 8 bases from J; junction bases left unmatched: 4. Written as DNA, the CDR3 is TGTGCCAGCAAGAGTAGCGGGAGGGATGAGCAGTTCTTC. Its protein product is CASKSSGRDEQFF.

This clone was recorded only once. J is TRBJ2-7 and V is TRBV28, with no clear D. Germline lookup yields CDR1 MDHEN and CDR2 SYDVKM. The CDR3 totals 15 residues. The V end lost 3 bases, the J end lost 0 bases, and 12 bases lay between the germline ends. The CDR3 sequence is CASSLAPLSSYEQYF. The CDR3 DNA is TGTGCCAGCAGTTTGGCCCCCTTGTCCTCCTACGAGCAGTACTTC.

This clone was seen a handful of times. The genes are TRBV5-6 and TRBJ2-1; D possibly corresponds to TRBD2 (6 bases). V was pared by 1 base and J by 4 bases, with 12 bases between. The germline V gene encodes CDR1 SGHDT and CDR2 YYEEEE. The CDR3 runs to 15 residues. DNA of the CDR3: TGTGCCAGCAGCTTGCGGGGGACGAGATACAATGAGCAGTTCTTC. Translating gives CASSLRGTRYNEQFF. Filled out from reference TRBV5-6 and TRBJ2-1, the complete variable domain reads DAGVTQSPTHLIKTRGQQVTLRCSPKSGHDTVSWYQQALGQGPQFIFQYYEEEERQRGNFPDRFSGHQFPNYSSELNVNALLLGDSALYLCASSLRGTRYNEQFFGPGTRLTVL.

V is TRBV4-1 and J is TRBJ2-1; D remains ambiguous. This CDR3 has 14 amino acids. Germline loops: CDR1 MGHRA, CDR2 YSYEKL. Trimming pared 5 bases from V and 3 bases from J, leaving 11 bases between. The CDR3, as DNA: TGCGCCAGCAGCATCCGGCCTAGCTACAATGAGCAGTTCTTC. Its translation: CASSIRPSYNEQFF.

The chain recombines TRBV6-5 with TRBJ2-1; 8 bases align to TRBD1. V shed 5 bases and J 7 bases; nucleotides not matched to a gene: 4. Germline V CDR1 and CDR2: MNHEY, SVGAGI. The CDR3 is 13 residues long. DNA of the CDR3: TGTGCCAGCAGTGCCTGGACAGGGAATGAGCAGTTCTTC. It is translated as CASSAWTGNEQFF.

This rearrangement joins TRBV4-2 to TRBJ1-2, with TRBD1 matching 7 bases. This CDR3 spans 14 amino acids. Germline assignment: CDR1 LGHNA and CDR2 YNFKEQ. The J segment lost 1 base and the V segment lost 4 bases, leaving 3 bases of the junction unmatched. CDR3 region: CASSRDRLNYGYTF. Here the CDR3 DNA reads TGTGCCAGCAGCCGGGACAGACTTAACTATGGCTACACCTTC.